Listed below are T cell receptor beta chains from one sample, sequenced in a study of cytomegalovirus exposure and HLA in healthy donors. The data were produced by immunoSEQ multiplex PCR, yet TCRdb's version contains in-frame clones alone and is incomplete. Here the sample spans about 95,000 clones, about 74% being singletons. The sequenced material came from PBMCs. These receptors came from a woman between 45 and 60 years old in good health and CMV-seropositive. Both conserved end residues are part of each CDR3. D genes are given only for firm matches. Rows may omit the clone size; those that give it use once, few, many or a size class.

>TRBJ1-4|TRBD1|TRBV5-4|few
CASSIQGNEKLFF
TGTGCCAGCAGCATACAGGGGAATGAAAAACTGTTTTTT
>TRBJ1-3|NA|TRBV10-3|NA
CASHQGDGNTIYF
TGTGCCAGCCATCAGGGTGATGGAAACACCATATATTTT
>TRBJ2-7|TRBD1|TRBV27|NA
CASSLSTGAYEQYF
TGTGCCAGCAGTTTATCGACAGGGGCCTACGAGCAGTACTTC
>TRBJ2-2|NA|TRBV28|few
CASSLSSGPSRPGELFF
TGTGCCAGCAGTTTAAGTTCAGGCCCTTCAAGACCCGGGGAGCTGTTTTTT
>TRBJ2-5|NA|TRBV5-1|NA
CASSFALGETQYF
TGCGCCAGCAGCTTTGCCCTCGGAGAGACCCAGTACTTC
>TRBJ2-5|TRBD2|TRBV6-5|NA
CASSYRGLAGGQTQYF
TGTGCCAGCAGTTACCGGGGGCTAGCGGGAGGGCAGACCCAGTACTTC
>TRBJ1-2|TRBD1|TRBV9|NA
CASSSRRQGDGYTF
TGTGCCAGCAGCTCGCGAAGACAGGGCGATGGCTACACCTTC
>TRBJ1-5|NA|TRBV5-6|NA
CASSLEASPNQPQHF
TGTGCCAGCAGCTTAGAAGCGAGCCCGAATCAGCCCCAGCATTTT
>TRBJ2-3|NA|TRBV7-9|NA
CASSSQRPSTDTQYF
TGTGCCAGCAGCTCTCAGCGGCCTAGCACAGATACGCAGTATTTT
>TRBJ2-3|TRBD2|TRBV2|NA
CASSQPLAAIPTDTQYF
TGTGCCAGCAGTCAACCACTAGCGGCCATTCCCACAGATACGCAGTATTTT
>TRBJ1-1|NA|TRBV5-4|NA
CATKTAGNTEAFF
TGTGCCACAAAGACAGCCGGGAACACTGAAGCTTTCTTT
>TRBJ1-2|NA|TRBV28|few
CASSLVGAGAVYGYTF
TGTGCCAGCAGTTTAGTAGGGGCGGGGGCCGTGTATGGCTACACCTTC
>TRBJ2-7|TRBD2|TRBV29-1|NA
CSASSGTSYEQYF
TGCAGCGCATCTTCCGGGACTAGCTACGAGCAGTACTTC
>TRBJ2-5|TRBD1|TRBV11-1|NA
CASHDRGRFEETQYF
TGTGCCAGCCACGACAGGGGGAGATTCGAAGAGACCCAGTACTTC
>TRBJ1-4|TRBD1|TRBV19|NA
CASSRPRDRNNEKLFF
TGTGCCAGTAGTCGCCCCCGGGACAGAAATAATGAAAAACTGTTTTTT
>TRBJ2-7|NA|TRBV7-9|NA
CASSLAIAPYEQYF
TGTGCCAGCAGCTTAGCGATCGCGCCCTACGAGCAGTACTTC
>TRBJ2-3|TRBD2|TRBV28|NA
CASSSPRLAGRTDTQYF
TGTGCCAGCAGTTCCCCCCGACTAGCGGGAAGGACAGATACGCAGTATTTT
>TRBJ1-2|NA|TRBV30|few
CAWSVLGRNYGYTF
TGTGCCTGGAGTGTACTGGGCAGAAACTATGGCTACACCTTC
>TRBJ1-2|NA|TRBV11-1|NA
CASSLGVATNYGYTF
TGTGCCAGCAGCCTCGGGGTCGCCACCAACTATGGCTACACCTTC